These T cell receptor beta chains were read from a single sample in a study of post-analysis software for immune sequencing data. In TCRdb, the PCR reads were re-called with MiXCR into one record per CDR3 protein. The sample lists roughly 540,000 distinct CDR3 sequences, roughly 34% occurring once. Sequencing was done on a sample of blood. Receptors were obtained from a girl aged 2-17 years with multiple sclerosis. CDR3s include the opening cysteine and the closing phenylalanine or tryptophan. The D gene is left open where the match is weak. Rows give clone size only sometimes, using once, few, many, or a class for an expanded clone.

TRBJ2-1,TRBV7-2,NA,NA,CASSTGVPHNEQFF,TGTGCCAGCAGCACGGGGGTACCCCACAATGAGCAGTTCTTC
TRBJ1-2,TRBV25-1,TRBD1,NA,CASRRPGGDGYTF,TGTGCCAGCCGTCGACCAGGGGGAGATGGCTACACCTTC
TRBJ2-7,TRBV3-1,TRBD2,NA,CASSPGLAGRYEQYF,TGTGCCAGCAGCCCCGGACTAGCGGGGCGCTACGAGCAGTACTTC
TRBJ2-5,TRBV5-1,TRBD1,NA,CASSLTGGTLSQYF,TGCGCCAGCAGCTTGACAGGGGGTACGCTCAGCCAGTACTTC
TRBJ2-2,TRBV20-1,NA,NA,CSAYRDLNTGELFF,TGCAGTGCTTACCGGGACTTAAACACCGGGGAGCTGTTTTTT
TRBJ2-3,TRBV18,NA,NA,CASSPGTVTDTQYF,TGTGCCAGCAGCCCCGGGACTGTCACAGATACGCAGTATTTT
TRBJ2-5,TRBV4-1,TRBD1,few,CASSPYRGSQETQYF,TGCGCCAGCAGCCCTTACAGGGGATCCCAAGAGACCCAGTACTTC
TRBJ1-1,TRBV29-1,NA,NA,CSVAGRVSTEAFF,TGCAGCGTTGCCGGCAGGGTTAGCACTGAAGCTTTCTTT
TRBJ2-3,TRBV7-9,TRBD2,few,CASVAGGLTDTQYF,TGTGCCAGTGTAGCGGGGGGGCTCACAGATACGCAGTATTTT
TRBJ1-1,TRBV6-6,NA,NA,CASSYPEQVNTEAFF,TGTGCCAGCAGTTACCCGGAGCAGGTGAATACTGAAGCTTTCTTT
TRBJ2-6,TRBV12-3/TRBV12-4,NA,few,CASSPYQGSGANVLTF,TGTGCCAGCAGTCCTTACCAGGGGTCTGGGGCCAACGTCCTGACTTTC
TRBJ1-2,TRBV12-3/TRBV12-4,TRBD1,NA,CASRDGTAYGYTF,TGTGCCAGCAGGGACGGGACAGCCTATGGCTACACCTTC
TRBJ2-5,TRBV7-9,NA,NA,CASSPYRGRGYQETQYF,TGTGCCAGCAGCCCTTATAGGGGCCGAGGCTACCAAGAGACCCAGTACTTC
TRBJ1-1,TRBV6-1,NA,few,CASTDRQNTEAFF,TGTGCCAGCACCGACCGACAGAACACTGAAGCTTTCTTT
TRBJ2-7,TRBV7-8,TRBD1,few,CASRQNQPGQGANEQYF,TGTGCCAGCAGGCAAAATCAACCGGGACAGGGGGCGAACGAGCAGTACTTC
TRBJ2-3,TRBV12-3/TRBV12-4,NA,NA,CASSLIPDAQYF,TGTGCCAGCAGTTTGATCCCAGATGCGCAGTATTTT
TRBJ1-1,TRBV6-5,NA,few,CASSWQHGGEAFF,TGTGCCAGCAGTTGGCAGCACGGGGGTGAAGCTTTCTTT
TRBJ1-2,TRBV5-1,NA,few,CASSLVGGSDYGYTF,TGCGCCAGCAGCTTGGTGGGGGGATCTGACTATGGCTACACCTTC
TRBJ1-1,TRBV29-1,TRBD1,NA,CSVEDPTGGVEAFF,TGCAGCGTTGAAGACCCGACAGGGGGGGTTGAAGCTTTCTTT
TRBJ2-7,TRBV5-1,NA,few,CASSFWGVSYEQYF,TGCGCCAGCAGCTTCTGGGGAGTCTCCTACGAGCAGTACTTC
TRBJ2-5,TRBV12-3/TRBV12-4,TRBD1,few,CASSMTIPRGETQYF,TGTGCCAGCAGTATGACCATTCCCAGGGGGGAGACCCAGTACTTC
TRBJ1-1,TRBV7-9,NA,NA,CASSLAEGRRTEAFF,TGTGCCAGCAGCTTAGCGGAGGGAAGGAGGACTGAAGCTTTCTTT
TRBJ2-3,TRBV20-1,NA,NA,CSARDLNSPRMTDTQYF,TGCAGTGCTAGAGATCTGAACAGTCCTAGGATGACAGATACGCAGTATTTT
TRBJ2-1,TRBV4-1,NA,NA,CASSQDPGASEQFF,TGCGCCAGCAGCCAAGATCCCGGAGCCAGTGAGCAGTTCTTC
TRBJ2-5,TRBV5-1,NA,NA,CASSLAGQSAQYF,TGCGCCAGCAGCTTGGCGGGCCAGTCCGCCCAGTACTTC
TRBJ1-1,TRBV7-2,NA,NA,CASSLVSGGRTEAFF,TGTGCCAGCAGCTTAGTCAGTGGGGGCCGGACTGAAGCTTTCTTT
TRBJ1-5,TRBV29-1,TRBD1,NA,CSVGPWDSSNQPQHF,TGCAGCGTTGGCCCCTGGGACAGTAGCAATCAGCCCCAGCATTTT
TRBJ2-1,TRBV14,TRBD2,NA,CASSSGLAGRNEQFF,TGTGCCAGCAGCTCAGGACTAGCGGGGCGCAATGAGCAGTTCTTC
TRBJ1-1,TRBV6-5,TRBD1,NA,CASSRTGGSAFF,TGTGCCAGCAGTCGGACAGGGGGCTCAGCTTTCTTT
TRBJ2-1,TRBV7-9,NA,few,CASSLGSDTYNEQFF,TGTGCCAGCAGCTTGGGATCGGACACCTACAATGAGCAGTTCTTC
TRBJ2-1,TRBV5-5,NA,NA,CASSLDNVNEQFF,TGTGCCAGCAGCCTCGACAACGTCAATGAGCAGTTCTTC
TRBJ2-3,TRBV9,TRBD1,NA,CASSPGQGLRYTDTQYF,TGTGCCAGCAGCCCAGGACAGGGGCTAAGGTACACAGATACGCAGTATTTT
TRBJ2-1,TRBV9,NA,NA,CASSVDPIGHPRSYNEQFF,TGTGCCAGCAGCGTAGACCCCATTGGGCACCCTCGCTCCTACAATGAGCAGTTCTTC
TRBJ1-6,TRBV29-1,TRBD1,NA,CSVEDRGSLHF,TGCAGCGTTGAGGACAGGGGATCCCTCCACTTT
TRBJ1-1,TRBV20-1,NA,NA,CSARGWGGNTEAFF,TGCAGTGCTAGAGGATGGGGGGGGAACACTGAAGCTTTCTTT
TRBJ1-5,TRBV25-1,NA,NA,CASSEAWAGQPQHF,TGTGCCAGCAGTGAAGCATGGGCAGGCCAGCCCCAGCATTTT
TRBJ2-7,TRBV20-1,NA,few,CSAIVSYNEQYF,TGCAGCGCTATTGTCTCCTACAATGAGCAGTACTTC
TRBJ1-4,TRBV5-1,NA,NA,CASGRQGATNEKLFF,TGCGCCAGCGGCCGCCAAGGGGCAACTAATGAAAAACTGTTTTTT
TRBJ2-3,TRBV11-2,NA,NA,CASSRWWSRTDTQYF,TGTGCCAGCAGCCGATGGTGGAGCCGCACAGATACGCAGTATTTT
TRBJ2-1,TRBV12-3/TRBV12-4,TRBD1,few,CASRTGTGAYNEQFF,TGTGCCAGCAGGACCGGGACAGGGGCCTACAATGAGCAGTTCTTC
TRBJ2-1,TRBV4-2,TRBD2,once,CASGQDLAGDYNEQFF,TGTGCCAGCGGCCAAGATTTGGCGGGGGATTACAATGAGCAGTTCTTC
TRBJ2-1,TRBV20-1,TRBD2,few,CSARLPSGKSSYNEQFF,TGCAGTGCTAGACTGCCTAGCGGGAAGAGCTCCTACAATGAGCAGTTCTTT
TRBJ2-1,TRBV9,NA,NA,CASSEPGGPWNEQFF,TGTGCCAGCAGCGAACCGGGGGGCCCTTGGAATGAGCAGTTCTTC
TRBJ1-4,TRBV27,NA,NA,CASRQRATNEKLFF,TGTGCCAGCAGACAACGAGCAACTAATGAAAAACTGTTTTTT
TRBJ2-1,TRBV9,NA,few,CASSVDRQNNEQFF,TGTGCCAGCAGCGTAGACCGACAGAACAATGAGCAGTTCTTC